This note documents a single TCR beta chain sequence. The CDR3 totals 11 residues. Trimming took off 6 bases at V and 6 bases at J, with 8 bases between the two ends. The assay was immunoSEQ multiplex PCR, and TCRdb's table has in-frame clones only and misses some. The sample carries about 35,000 clones, about 82% recorded once. These data are taken from a study of blood T cell repertoires in COVID-19. About the study: Acute-phase and convalescent COVID-19 samples originated in the United States, Italy and Spain.

Sequenced material: peripheral blood. This receptor was taken from a man in his sixties in a cohort sampled during active COVID-19. The rearrangement joins TRBV12-3 or TRBV12-4 to TRBJ1-2; no clear D. This chain's CDR3 is CASSYGDGYTF. In DNA, the CDR3 is TGTGCCAGCAGCTACGGGGATGGCTACACCTTC.